The 23 T cell receptor beta chains in this list originate from one sample, sequenced in a study of blood T cell repertoires in COVID-19 (dated by TCRdb to between 2020 and 2021). The library was produced with the immunoSEQ multiplex PCR assay. TCRdb provides this immuneACCESS table in a form limited to in-frame rearrangements. Some clones are lacking; in checked studies, under half of them reflect an unresolved V gene, and why the rest are absent is not known. The sample table shows fewer than 150,000 clones, and over 70% are seen once. Less than 30% of the sample is held by the ten biggest clonotypes. Input material: peripheral blood. These receptors came from a woman aged 70-85 years with acute or convalescent COVID-19.

The chain employs TRBV28 and TRBJ2-1, with 8 bases matching TRBD1. The CDR3 consists of 14 residues. CDR1 is MDHEN, CDR2 SYDVKM, per germline. V dropped 5 bases and J dropped 4; count of bases not matched to a gene: 4. The CDR3 DNA follows: TGTGCCAGCAGTACGACAGGGGCATACAATGAGCAGTTCTTC. Translating it yields CASSTTGAYNEQFF.

The chain uses TRBV10-1 and TRBJ2-5; 13 bases line up with TRBD2. CDR3 length equals 14 residues. With V trimmed by 9 bases and J by 6 bases, 7 bases remained unmatched. Per germline, CDR1 WNHNN and CDR2 SYGVQD (reference sequence). DNA of the CDR3: TGCGCCAGACTAGCGGGGGGGTGGGCGAAGACCCAGTACTTC. Amino acid sequence: CARLAGGWAKTQYF.

The chain is built from TRBV7-6 and TRBJ1-1; tentative D call: TRBD1 (6 bases). The CDR3 is 15 residues long. Germline V CDR1 and CDR2: SGHVS, FNYEAQ. Deletions cut 1 base from V and 1 base from J, with 10 bases between. The chain's CDR3 is CASSLVAQGNTEAFF. In DNA form, the CDR3 reads TGTGCCAGCAGCTTAGTGGCACAGGGGAACACTGAAGCTTTCTTT.

V and J are TRBV30 and TRBJ1-1, with D hard to call. This CDR3 region has 11 residues. From germline, CDR1 is GTSNPN and CDR2 SVGIG (reference sequence). The ends were cut back, 3 bases at V and 3 bases at J, with 5 bases in the middle. The CDR3 coding sequence is TGTGCCTGGAGCCATGACACTGAAGCTTTCTTT. Translating gives CAWSHDTEAFF.

This chain joins TRBV27 and TRBJ2-3; 10 nucleotides agree with TRBD2. The V and J ends lost 8 bases and 5 bases, in that order; junction bases with no gene match: 7. Germline V lookup: CDR1 MNHEY, CDR2 SMNVEV (reference sequence). The CDR3 sequence is 14 residues long. CDR3 amino acids: CASGQRGGEDTQYF. The CDR3 DNA sequence: TGTGCCAGCGGACAGCGGGGGGGGGAAGATACGCAGTATTTT.

CDR3 sequence: CASSPRAGEFIEQFF. The DNA of the CDR3 is TGTGCCAGCAGCCCCCGGGCGGGGGAATTTATTGAGCAGTTCTTC. The chain employs TRBV9 and TRBJ2-1, with TRBD2 matching 7 bases. The CDR3 length is 15 residues. V lost 4 bases and J lost 9; bases outside the gene matches: 13. Germline V gene lookup returns CDR1 SGDLS and CDR2 YYNGEE.

This sequence joins TRBV13 and TRBJ1-5; D may be TRBD1 (5 bases). Trimming took 5 bases from V and 4 from J, leaving 9 bases between them. CDR3 length: 13 amino acids. The germline gives CDR1 PRHDT, CDR2 FYEKMQ (reference sequence). This CDR3 is CASSGGGNQPQHF. DNA for the CDR3: TGTGCCAGCAGCGGGGGGGGTAATCAGCCCCAGCATTTT.

V gene TRBV4-1 combines with J gene TRBJ1-3; 8 bases are a match to TRBD1. Germline trimming cut 4 bases from V and 4 bases from J; bases unmatched to any gene: 15. CDR1 and CDR2 from the germline V gene are MGHRA and YSYEKL. The CDR3 contains 18 residues. CDR3 amino acids: CASSLTLPDRAKGNTIYF. The CDR3 DNA reads TGCGCCAGCAGCCTAACCCTCCCGGACAGGGCCAAAGGAAACACCATATATTTT.

The CDR3 sequence: CASRRTLGAVMNTEAFF. The DNA for the CDR3 is TGTGCCAGTAGGCGGACATTGGGGGCTGTCATGAACACTGAAGCTTTCTTT. The J gene is TRBJ1-1, the V gene TRBV19; weak D call: TRBD1 (6 bases). Trimming shortened V by 6 bases and J by 0 bases, and 20 bases separated the two germline ends. The CDR3 is made up of 17 amino acids. CDR1 and CDR2 (germline): LNHDA, SQIVND (reference sequence).

The gene calls are TRBV28 and TRBJ2-3; possibly TRBD1 for D (6 bases). The V gene's germline CDR1 is MDHEN and CDR2 SYDVKM. V was clipped by 5 bases and J by 2 bases, with 14 bases between them. The CDR3 length is 15 residues. The CDR3 bases are TGTGCCAGCAGTCTTAGACAGGTGAACACAGATACGCAGTATTTT. This sequence encodes CASSLRQVNTDTQYF.

This sequence joins TRBV6-1 and TRBJ1-5, with D possibly being TRBD1 (5 bases). The V and J ends lost 5 bases and 3 bases respectively, with 11 bases between them. In germline, CDR1 is MNHNS, CDR2 SASEGT. This CDR3 spans 14 amino acids. The CDR3 nucleotides are TGTGCCAGCAGTTCATCAGGGAACAATCAGCCCCAGCATTTT. It codes for CASSSSGNNQPQHF.

This CDR3 is CASSPDTYSGNTIYF. The CDR3 region has the DNA TGTGCCAGCAGTCCCGATACCTACTCTGGAAACACCATATATTTT. The chain uses TRBV3-1 (or the pseudogene TRBV3-2) and TRBJ1-3; D remains unclear. Germline-derived CDR1 and CDR2 are LGHDT and YNNKEL (reference sequence). The length of the CDR3 is 15 residues. V gave up 6 bases and J gave up 0 bases, with 12 bases separating them.

This chain connects TRBV28 to TRBJ1-2, with D maybe TRBD1 (6 bases). There are 11 residues in the CDR3. Germline assignment: CDR1 MDHEN and CDR2 SYDVKM. The V gene lost 10 bases and the J gene lost 7 bases, with 13 bases spanning the gap. The CDR3 is CAIRQVAGYTF. The CDR3, as DNA: TGTGCCATTCGACAGGTTGCTGGCTACACCTTC.

V and J are TRBV5-1 and TRBJ2-7; D not resolved. Germline V lookup: CDR1 SGHRS, CDR2 YFSETQ. V lost 2 bases to trimming and J lost 3 bases, with 6 bases between them. CDR3 size: 12 residues. DNA for the CDR3: TGCGCCAGCAGCTTTAATCTCTACGAGCAGTACTTC. Amino acid sequence: CASSFNLYEQYF. The full variable domain, rest sourced from reference TRBV5-1 and TRBJ2-7, is KAGVTQTPRYLIKTRGQQVTLSCSPISGHRSVSWYQQTPGQGLQFLFEYFSETQRNKGNFPGRFSGRQFSNSRSEMNVSTLELGDSALYLCASSFNLYEQYFGPGTRLTVT.

This clone has just a few counts. This chain uses TRBV9 with TRBJ2-2; D may be TRBD1 (6 bases). This CDR3 contains 14 residues. Germline CDR1 reads SGDLS; CDR2 reads YYNGEE. The germline V and J ends were trimmed by 0 bases and 7 bases, with 10 bases remaining between them. The CDR3 DNA sequence: TGTGCCAGCAGCGTAGTCACAGGGAGCGGGGAGCTGTTTTTT. Protein sequence: CASSVVTGSGELFF.

This clone was observed many times. The V call is TRBV5-4, the J call TRBJ2-7; maybe TRBD2 (5 bases). V was clipped by 1 base and J by 2 bases, with 13 bases between them. This CDR3 comprises 15 residues. The germline V gene has CDR1 SGHNT and CDR2 YYREEE (reference sequence). CDR3 region: CASSLYRTGTYEQYF. CDR3 nucleotides: TGTGCCAGCAGCTTGTATCGGACGGGGACCTACGAGCAGTACTTC.

V gene TRBV5-4 combines with J gene TRBJ1-5; TRBD1 is a possible D gene (5 bases). Germline V CDR1 and CDR2: SGHNT, YYREEE (reference sequence). V dropped 0 bases and J dropped 4 bases, with 17 bases sitting between them. The CDR3 totals 17 residues. This CDR3 is CASSLAGGLAGNQPQHF. DNA for the CDR3: TGTGCCAGCAGCTTGGCCGGGGGACTAGCTGGGAATCAGCCCCAGCATTTT.

The CDR3, as DNA: TGTGCCAGCATAACCGGGGACAGCCGCGTGAGGAGCCAGCCCCAGCATTTT. Protein sequence: CASITGDSRVRSQPQHF. The rearrangement joins TRBV28 to TRBJ1-5; the match to TRBD1 covers 7 bases. Trimming cost V 7 bases and J 7 bases; bases outside gene matches: 19. The CDR3 loop spans 17 amino acids. Germline values: CDR1 MDHEN, CDR2 SYDVKM.

This clone was found a few times. The CDR3 coding sequence is TGTGCCAGCAGTTTAGGGGCAGGGCAGAATCAGCCCCAGCATTTT. It is translated as CASSLGAGQNQPQHF. The chain combines TRBV2 with TRBJ1-5, with D perhaps matching TRBD1 (5 bases). V was cut by 5 bases and J by 4 bases, with 15 bases left in between. Per germline, CDR1 SNHLY and CDR2 FYNNEI. The CDR3 covers 15 residues.

This clone has just a few counts. The chain carries TRBV19 and TRBJ1-6; possible D gene TRBD1, 5 bases. The CDR3 is 15 amino acids. From germline, CDR1 is LNHDA and CDR2 SQIVND (reference sequence). V was shortened by 3 bases and J by 5 bases, with 11 bases between the two germline ends. CDR3 DNA: TGTGCCAGTAGTATTACAGGAGGGAATAATTCACCCCTCCACTTT. Its translation: CASSITGGNNSPLHF.

This clone has more than one count but fewer than ten. The chain combines TRBV11-2 with TRBJ1-6, with D maybe TRBD1 (5 bases). The germline V and J ends were trimmed by 6 bases and 5 bases, with 17 bases remaining between them. In germline, CDR1 is SGHAT, CDR2 FQNNGV. CDR3 size: 16 residues. CDR3 nucleotide sequence: TGTGCCAGCAGTCCCCCCGGTCGGGGGGATAATTCACCCCTCCACTTT. Encoded protein: CASSPPGRGDNSPLHF.

J is TRBJ1-6 and V is TRBV30; D unresolved. The CDR3 is 11 amino acids. The V end was cut by 2 bases, the J end by 9 bases, with 5 bases between. The germline V gene encodes CDR1 GTSNPN and CDR2 SVGIG (reference sequence). CDR3 sequence (DNA): TGTGCCTGGAGTTCGGGTTCACCCCTCCACTTT. The encoded protein is CAWSSGSPLHF.

The rearrangement links TRBV28 to TRBJ2-6, with 10 nucleotides matching TRBD1. The CDR3 totals 17 residues. V was clipped by 5 bases and J by 3 bases; unmatched bases: 7. Germline values: CDR1 MDHEN, CDR2 SYDVKM. The chain's CDR3 is CASSPGQGRLGANVLTF. CDR3 bases: TGTGCCAGCAGTCCGGGACAGGGGCGCCTTGGGGCCAACGTCCTGACTTTC.